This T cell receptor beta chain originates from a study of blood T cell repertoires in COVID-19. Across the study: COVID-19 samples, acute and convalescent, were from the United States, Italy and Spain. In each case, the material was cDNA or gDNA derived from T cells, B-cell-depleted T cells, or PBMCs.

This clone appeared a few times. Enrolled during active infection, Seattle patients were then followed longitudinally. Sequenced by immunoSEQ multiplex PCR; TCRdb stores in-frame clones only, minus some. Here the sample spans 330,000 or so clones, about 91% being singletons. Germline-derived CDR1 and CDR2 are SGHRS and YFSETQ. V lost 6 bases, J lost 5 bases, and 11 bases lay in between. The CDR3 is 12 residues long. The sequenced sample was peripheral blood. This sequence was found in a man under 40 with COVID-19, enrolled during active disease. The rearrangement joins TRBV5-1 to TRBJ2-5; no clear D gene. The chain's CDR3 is CASTHNGETQYF. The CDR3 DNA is TGCGCCAGCACCCATAACGGGGAGACCCAGTACTTC.